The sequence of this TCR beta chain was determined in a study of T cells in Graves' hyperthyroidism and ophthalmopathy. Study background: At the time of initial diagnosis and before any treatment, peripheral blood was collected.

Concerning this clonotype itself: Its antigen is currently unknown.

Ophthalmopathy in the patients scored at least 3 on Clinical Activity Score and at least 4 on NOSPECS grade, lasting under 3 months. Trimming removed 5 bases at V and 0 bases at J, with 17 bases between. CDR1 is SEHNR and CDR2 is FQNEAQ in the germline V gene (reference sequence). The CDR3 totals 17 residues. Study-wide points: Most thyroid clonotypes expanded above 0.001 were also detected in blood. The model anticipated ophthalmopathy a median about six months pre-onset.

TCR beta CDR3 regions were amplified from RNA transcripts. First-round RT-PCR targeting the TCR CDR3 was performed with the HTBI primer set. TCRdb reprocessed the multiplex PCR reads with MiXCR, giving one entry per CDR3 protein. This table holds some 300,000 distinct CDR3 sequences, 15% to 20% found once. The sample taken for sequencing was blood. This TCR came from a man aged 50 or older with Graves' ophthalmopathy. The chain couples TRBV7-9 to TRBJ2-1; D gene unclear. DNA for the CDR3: TGTGCCAGCAGCCCCCTCACCCCGCCGTCCTCCTACAATGAGCAGTTCTTC. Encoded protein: CASSPLTPPSSYNEQFF.